This T cell receptor beta chain was sequenced for a study of human T cells and chemical hapten exposure. Germline V gene sequence: CDR1 LGHDT, CDR2 YNNKEL (reference sequence). The CDR3 contains 15 residues. V was pared by 4 bases and J by 0 bases, with 10 bases between. Regarding time point: patch test 1, 2 weeks after DPC sensitization. Specified treatment: therapeutic diphenylcyclopropenone sensitization with weekly scalp DPC. This clonotype came up many times. TCRdb used MiXCR to reprocess the RACE reads, holding one entry per CDR3 protein. This sample has roughly 360,000 distinct CDR3 sequences, with more than 4.5% found just once.

This TCR derives from a woman aged 45-65 years with alopecia areata. Some clones in this sample may be carry-over from other donors' samples. The chain recombines TRBV3-1 with TRBJ1-5; TRBD1 might be the D (6 bases). The source was whole blood, collected in connection with sensitization to the hapten diphenylcyclopropenone (DPC). CDR3 nucleotides: TGTGCCAGCAGCCCTTCGGACAGTAGCAATCAGCCCCAGCATTTT. This gives the protein CASSPSDSSNQPQHF.